Each of the 13 T cell receptor beta chains below was sequenced from the same sample in a study of response to subunit inactivated influenza vaccine. TCRdb called the RT-PCR reads again in MiXCR, with one record for every CDR3 protein. The sample has fewer than 800,000 distinct CDR3 sequences, around 16% seen once. Sample: PBMCs from blood, taken 12 days after vaccination. Every receptor here comes from a man aged 45-65 years who received an inactivated influenza vaccine.

This clonotype was counted a single time. This sequence joins TRBV4-1 and TRBJ2-1, with D perhaps TRBD1 (6 bases). Germline loops: CDR1 MGHRA, CDR2 YSYEKL. Trimming stripped 4 bases from V and 6 bases from J, with 16 bases between. CDR3 length: 15 residues. The DNA for the CDR3 is TGCGCCAGCAGCCTCCATCCAGGGGTGGGCAATGAGCAGTTCTTC. Residues: CASSLHPGVGNEQFF.

In its sample, this clonotype was seen a few times. This chain uses TRBV7-2 with TRBJ2-6; TRBD1 might be the D (6 bases). CDR3 length: 16 residues. The germline CDR1 and CDR2 sequences are SGHTA and FQGNSA. V was trimmed by 0 bases and J by 2 bases, leaving 8 bases between them. Here the CDR3 reads CASSLAAGAGANVLTF. In DNA form, the CDR3 reads TGTGCCAGCAGCTTAGCGGCAGGGGCTGGGGCCAACGTCCTGACTTTC.

This sequence joins TRBV6-5 and TRBJ2-7; 7 nucleotides align to TRBD1. The V gene end was trimmed by 2 bases and the J gene end by 8 bases; junction bases not matched to a gene: 9. Per the germline V gene, CDR1 is MNHEY and CDR2 is SVGAGI. The length of the CDR3 is 14 residues. CDR3 nucleotides: TGTGCCAGCAGTTACACGGGACAGAGAACGAAGCAGTACTTC. Translated: CASSYTGQRTKQYF.

In this sample, this clonotype turned up a few times. The chain employs TRBV28 and TRBJ2-6, with 9 bases that match TRBD1. CDR1 MDHEN and CDR2 SYDVKM come from the germline V gene. With 6 bases clipped from V and 1 base from J, the junction kept 4 bases outside the gene matches. This CDR3 is 16 amino acids long. This CDR3 is CASRQTGGSGANVLTF. The CDR3 nucleotides read TGTGCCAGCAGACAGACAGGGGGTTCTGGGGCCAACGTCCTGACTTTC.

The V call is TRBV7-2, the J call TRBJ2-5; D possibly uses TRBD1 or TRBD2 (5 bases each). The length of the CDR3 is 17 residues. Germline V gene data show CDR1 as SGHTA and CDR2 as FQGNSA. Trimming shortened V by 7 bases and J by 5 bases, and 26 bases separated the two germline ends. The CDR3 nucleotides are TGTGCCAGCAAGAGGGGTATTCTTGGGAGCGACTGGGAGACCCAGTACTTC. Translation: CASKRGILGSDWETQYF.

The gene calls are TRBV5-1 and TRBJ1-4; maybe TRBD1 (6 bases). The germline V gene encodes CDR1 SGHRS and CDR2 YFSETQ. The V end lost 1 base, the J end lost 0 bases, and 10 bases lay between the germline ends. This CDR3 spans 16 amino acids. CDR3 DNA sequence: TGCGCCAGCAGCTTGACGGGACATGCAACTAATGAAAAACTGTTTTTT. As protein: CASSLTGHATNEKLFF.

The chain recombines TRBV15 with TRBJ2-4; D is undetermined. Germline loops: CDR1 LNHNV, CDR2 YYDKDF (reference sequence). Trimming removed 0 bases from V and 6 bases from J, with 15 bases in between. The CDR3 covers 16 residues. The CDR3 sequence: CATSRDYGVTGNIQYF. CDR3 DNA sequence: TGTGCCACCAGCAGAGATTATGGGGTCACGGGAAACATTCAGTACTTC. The entire variable domain, with the rest obtained from reference TRBV15 and TRBJ2-4, is as follows: DAMVIQNPRYQVTQFGKPVTLSCSQTLNHNVMYWYQQKSSQAPKLLFHYYDKDFNNEADTPDNFQSRRPNTSFCFLDIRSPGLGDTAMYLCATSRDYGVTGNIQYFGAGTRLSVL.

The chain combines TRBV13 with TRBJ2-3; 10 bases match TRBD2. Germline trimming cut 5 bases from V and 8 bases from J; bases unmatched to any gene: 10. CDR1 PRHDT and CDR2 FYEKMQ come from the germline V gene (reference sequence). CDR3 length equals 15 residues. CDR3 DNA sequence: TGTGCCAGCAGCGAGGGGCTAGCGGGGGTCGTTACGCAGTATTTT. It translates to CASSEGLAGVVTQYF. Using reference TRBV13 and TRBJ2-3 for the parts outside the CDR3, the full variable domain is AAGVIQSPRHLIKEKRETATLKCYPIPRHDTVYWYQQGPGQDPQFLISFYEKMQSDKGSIPDRFSAQQFSDYHSELNMSSLELGDSALYFCASSEGLAGVVTQYFGPGTRLTVL.

The sample holds many counts of this clonotype. This rearrangement joins TRBV5-1 to TRBJ2-3; the match to TRBD1 covers 7 bases. With V trimmed by 4 bases and J by 2 bases, 4 bases remained unmatched. Germline V gives CDR1 SGHRS, CDR2 YFSETQ. The CDR3 runs 14 residues. CDR3 in amino acids: CASSRDSSTDTQYF. The DNA of the CDR3 is TGCGCCAGCAGCCGGGACAGTTCCACAGATACGCAGTATTTT.

This clonotype occurred a few times. The V call is TRBV5-1, the J call TRBJ2-3; 9 bases match TRBD2. Germline CDR1 SGHRS, CDR2 YFSETQ. The V and J ends lost 7 bases and 3 bases, in that order; junction bases with no gene match: 6. This CDR3 spans 14 amino acids. DNA of the CDR3: TGCGCCAGCTGCAGGACTAGCGTGACAGATACGCAGTATTTT. This translates into CASCRTSVTDTQYF.

For the CDR3, the DNA is TGTGCCAGCAGTTCCGTCTGGGGGAAAGAGACCCAGTACTTC. Translated, it gives CASSSVWGKETQYF. The chain recombines TRBV6-2 or TRBV6-3 with TRBJ2-5, with D perhaps being TRBD1 or TRBD2 (5 bases each). CDR1 and CDR2 from the germline V gene are MNHEY and SVGEGT. The CDR3 is 14 amino acids. Deletions cut 4 bases from V and 3 bases from J, with 12 bases between.

This clonotype was seen a handful of times. This rearrangement joins TRBV5-1 to TRBJ2-5; 10 bases match TRBD1. The germline gives CDR1 SGHRS, CDR2 YFSETQ. The ends lost 7 bases at V and 3 bases at J; junction bases unmatched: 9. The CDR3 is 15 residues long. The CDR3 spells CASRFGTGEEETQYF. CDR3 in DNA: TGCGCCAGCCGTTTCGGGACAGGGGAGGAAGAGACCCAGTACTTC.

This clonotype has a handful of counts. The chain has TRBV6-1 and TRBJ1-5; TRBD1 might be the D (5 bases). CDR1 MNHNS and CDR2 SASEGT come from the germline V gene. This CDR3 comprises 14 residues. V shed 11 bases and J shed 0 bases, with 14 bases lying between them. CDR3 residues: CAVDTGYSNQPQHF. The CDR3 nucleotides read TGTGCCGTTGATACAGGTTATAGCAATCAGCCCCAGCATTTT.